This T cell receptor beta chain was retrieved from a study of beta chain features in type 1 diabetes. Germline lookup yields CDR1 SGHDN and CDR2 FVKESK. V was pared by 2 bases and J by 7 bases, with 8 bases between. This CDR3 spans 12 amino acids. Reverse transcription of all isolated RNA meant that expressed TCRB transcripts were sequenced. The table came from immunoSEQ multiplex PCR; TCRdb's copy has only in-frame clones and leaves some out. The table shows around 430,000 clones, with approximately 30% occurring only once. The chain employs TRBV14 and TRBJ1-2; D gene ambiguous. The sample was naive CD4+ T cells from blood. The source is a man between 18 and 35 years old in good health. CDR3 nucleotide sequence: TGTGCCAGCAGCCAAAGGTCGGGTGGCTACACCTTC. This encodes CASSQRSGGYTF.